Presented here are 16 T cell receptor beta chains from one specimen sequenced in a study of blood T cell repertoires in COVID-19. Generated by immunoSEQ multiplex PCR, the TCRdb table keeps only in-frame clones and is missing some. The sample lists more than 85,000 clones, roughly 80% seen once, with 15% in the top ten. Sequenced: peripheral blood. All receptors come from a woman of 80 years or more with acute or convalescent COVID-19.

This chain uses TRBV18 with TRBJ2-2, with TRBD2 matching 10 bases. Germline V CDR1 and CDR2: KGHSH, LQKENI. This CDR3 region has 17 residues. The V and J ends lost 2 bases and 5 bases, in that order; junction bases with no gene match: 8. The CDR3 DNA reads TGTGCCAGCTCACCAGCTAGCGGGAGCGGTGGAACCGGGGAGCTGTTTTTT. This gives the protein CASSPASGSGGTGELFF.

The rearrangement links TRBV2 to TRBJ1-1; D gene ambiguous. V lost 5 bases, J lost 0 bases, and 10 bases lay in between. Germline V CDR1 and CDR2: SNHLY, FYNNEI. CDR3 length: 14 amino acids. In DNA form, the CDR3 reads TGTGCCAGCAGTCTGGCAGGTATGAACACTGAAGCTTTCTTT. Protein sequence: CASSLAGMNTEAFF.

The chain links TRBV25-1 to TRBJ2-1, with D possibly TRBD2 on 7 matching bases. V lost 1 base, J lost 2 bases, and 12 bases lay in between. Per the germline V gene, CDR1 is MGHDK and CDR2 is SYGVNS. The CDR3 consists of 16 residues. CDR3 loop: CASSELRGGPYNEQFF. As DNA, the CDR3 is TGTGCCAGCAGTGAATTGAGGGGGGGCCCCTACAATGAGCAGTTCTTC.

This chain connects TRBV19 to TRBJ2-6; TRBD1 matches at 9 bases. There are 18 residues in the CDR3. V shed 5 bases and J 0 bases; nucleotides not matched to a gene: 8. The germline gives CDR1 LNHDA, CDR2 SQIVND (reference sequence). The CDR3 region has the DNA TGTGCCAGTAGTGAGGGGGGACAGGGTAACTCTGGGGCCAACGTCCTGACTTTC. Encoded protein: CASSEGGQGNSGANVLTF.

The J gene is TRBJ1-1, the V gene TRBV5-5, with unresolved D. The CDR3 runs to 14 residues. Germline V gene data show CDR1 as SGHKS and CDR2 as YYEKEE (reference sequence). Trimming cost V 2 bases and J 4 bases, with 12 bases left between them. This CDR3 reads CASSFTVGSTEAFF. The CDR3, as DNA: TGTGCCAGCAGCTTCACGGTCGGGAGCACTGAAGCTTTCTTT.

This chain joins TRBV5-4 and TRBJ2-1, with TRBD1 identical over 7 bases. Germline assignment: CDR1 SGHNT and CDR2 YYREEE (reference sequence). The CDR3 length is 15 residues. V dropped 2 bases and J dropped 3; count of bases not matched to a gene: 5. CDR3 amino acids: CASSFGGQLYNEQFF. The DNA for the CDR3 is TGTGCCAGCAGCTTTGGGGGACAGCTCTACAATGAGCAGTTCTTC.

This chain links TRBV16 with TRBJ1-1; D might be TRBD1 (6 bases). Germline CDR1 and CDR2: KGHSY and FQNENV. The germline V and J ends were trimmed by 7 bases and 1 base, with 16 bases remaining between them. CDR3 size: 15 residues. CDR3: CASNRDGRKNTEAFF. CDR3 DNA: TGTGCCAGCAACAGGGACGGCCGTAAGAACACTGAAGCTTTCTTT.

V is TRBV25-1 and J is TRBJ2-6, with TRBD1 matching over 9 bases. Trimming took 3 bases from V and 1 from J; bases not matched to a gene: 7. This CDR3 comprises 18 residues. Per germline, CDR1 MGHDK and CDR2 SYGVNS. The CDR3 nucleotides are TGTGCCAGCAGTGACGCTGGACAGGGGCCGTCTGGGGCCAACGTCCTGACTTTC. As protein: CASSDAGQGPSGANVLTF.

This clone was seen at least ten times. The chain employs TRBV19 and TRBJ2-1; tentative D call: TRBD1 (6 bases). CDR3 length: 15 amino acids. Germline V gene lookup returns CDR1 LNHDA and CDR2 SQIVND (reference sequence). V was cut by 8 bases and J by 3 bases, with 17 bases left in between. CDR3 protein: CASQNQGINYNEQFF. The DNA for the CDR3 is TGTGCCAGTCAAAACCAGGGGATCAACTACAATGAGCAGTTCTTC.

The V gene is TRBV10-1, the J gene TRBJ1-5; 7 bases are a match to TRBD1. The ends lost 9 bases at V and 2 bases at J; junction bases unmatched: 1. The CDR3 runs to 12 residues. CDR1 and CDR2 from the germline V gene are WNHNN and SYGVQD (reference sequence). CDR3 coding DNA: TGCGCCAGTGGACAGGGCAATCAGCCCCAGCATTTT. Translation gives CASGQGNQPQHF.

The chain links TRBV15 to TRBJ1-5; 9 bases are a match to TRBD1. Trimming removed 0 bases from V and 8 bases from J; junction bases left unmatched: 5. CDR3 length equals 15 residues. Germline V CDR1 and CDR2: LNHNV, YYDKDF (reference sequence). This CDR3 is CATSRDRDRDKPQHF. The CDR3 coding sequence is TGTGCCACCAGCAGAGATCGGGACAGGGATAAGCCCCAGCATTTT.

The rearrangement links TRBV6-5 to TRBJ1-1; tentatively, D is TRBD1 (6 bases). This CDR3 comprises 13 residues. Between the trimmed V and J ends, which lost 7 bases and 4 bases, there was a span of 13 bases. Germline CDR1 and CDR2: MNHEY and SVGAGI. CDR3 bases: TGTGCCAGCACCGGGACATGGGGCACTGAAGCTTTCTTT. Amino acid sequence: CASTGTWGTEAFF.

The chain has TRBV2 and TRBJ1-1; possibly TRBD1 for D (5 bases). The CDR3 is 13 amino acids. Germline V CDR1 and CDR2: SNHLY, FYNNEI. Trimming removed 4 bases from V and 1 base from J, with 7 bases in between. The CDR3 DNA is TGTGCCAGCAGTGTCAGGGAGAACACTGAAGCTTTCTTT. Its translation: CASSVRENTEAFF.

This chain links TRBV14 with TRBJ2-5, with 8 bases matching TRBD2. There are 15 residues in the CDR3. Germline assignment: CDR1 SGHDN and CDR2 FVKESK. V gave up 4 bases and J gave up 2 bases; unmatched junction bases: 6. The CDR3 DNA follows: TGTGCCAGCAGCCGCGGGACTAGGAAACAAGAGACCCAGTACTTC. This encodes CASSRGTRKQETQYF.

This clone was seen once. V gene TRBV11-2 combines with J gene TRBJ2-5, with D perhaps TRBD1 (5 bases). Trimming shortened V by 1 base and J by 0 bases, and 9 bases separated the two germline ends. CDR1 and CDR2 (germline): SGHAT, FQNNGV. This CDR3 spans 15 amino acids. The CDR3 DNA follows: TGTGCCAGCAGCTTAGCCGACAGATACCAAGAGACCCAGTACTTC. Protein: CASSLADRYQETQYF.

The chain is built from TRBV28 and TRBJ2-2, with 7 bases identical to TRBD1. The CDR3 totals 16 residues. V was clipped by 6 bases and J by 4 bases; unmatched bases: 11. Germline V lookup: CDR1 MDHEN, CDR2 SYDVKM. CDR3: CASSRTGAALTGELFF. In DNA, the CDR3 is TGTGCCAGCAGCCGCACAGGGGCCGCCCTCACCGGGGAGCTGTTTTTT.